A single sample is the source of the 9 T cell receptor beta chains below, sequenced in a study of blood T cell repertoires in COVID-19. Generated by immunoSEQ multiplex PCR, the TCRdb table keeps only in-frame clones and is missing some. Of about 290,000 clones in the sample, just under 85% were seen once. The material sequenced was peripheral blood. Source of these receptors: a woman in her fifties or sixties with active or convalescent COVID-19.

The chain is built from TRBV4-2 and TRBJ2-7; D is perhaps TRBD2 (6 bases). This CDR3 is 14 amino acids long. The V gene lost 0 bases and the J gene lost 2 bases, with 8 bases spanning the gap. In germline, CDR1 is LGHNA, CDR2 YNFKEQ. The CDR3 DNA is TGTGCCAGCAGCCAAGAACTAGCCCCCTACGAGCAGTACTTC. Protein: CASSQELAPYEQYF.

The chain joins TRBV7-2 to TRBJ2-2; 10 bases line up with TRBD2. The CDR3 extends over 16 amino acids. The V gene end was trimmed by 4 bases and the J gene end by 0 bases; junction bases not matched to a gene: 2. Germline V CDR1 and CDR2: SGHTA, FQGNSA. CDR3 sequence reads: CASSWTSGTNTGELFF. CDR3 coding DNA: TGTGCCAGCAGCTGGACTAGCGGAACGAACACCGGGGAGCTGTTTTTT.

V gene TRBV6-5 combines with J gene TRBJ2-5, with 16 bases that match TRBD2. Germline loops: CDR1 MNHEY, CDR2 SVGAGI. This CDR3 is built from 16 residues. With 4 bases clipped from V and 9 bases from J, the junction kept 8 bases outside the gene matches. This CDR3 is CASSSGLAGGAGAQYF. The CDR3 DNA follows: TGTGCCAGCAGTTCGGGACTAGCGGGAGGGGCCGGGGCCCAGTACTTC.

The chain links TRBV28 to TRBJ1-2; D call uncertain. Germline CDR1 MDHEN, CDR2 SYDVKM. CDR3 size: 14 residues. V dropped 4 bases and J dropped 1 base, with 10 bases sitting between them. The CDR3, as DNA: TGTGCCAGCAGTTCATCCAGTCGTAACTATGGCTACACCTTC. This translates into CASSSSSRNYGYTF.

J is TRBJ2-5 and V is TRBV6-5, with D perhaps matching TRBD2 (5 bases). The CDR3 has 14 residues. The germline V and J ends were trimmed by 6 bases and 4 bases, with 15 bases remaining between them. Germline V lookup: CDR1 MNHEY, CDR2 SVGAGI. The CDR3 region is CASRQNEAGETQYF. DNA of the CDR3: TGTGCCAGCAGGCAAAACGAGGCGGGAGAGACCCAGTACTTC.

The sample holds one count of this clone. The chain recombines TRBV5-1 with TRBJ1-1; D unclear. The CDR3 is 14 amino acids. The germline V gene encodes CDR1 SGHRS and CDR2 YFSETQ. Trimming shortened V by 0 bases and J by 1 base, and 7 bases separated the two germline ends. The CDR3 region is CASSLASGNTEAFF. CDR3 nucleotide sequence: TGCGCCAGCAGCTTGGCCTCAGGGAACACTGAAGCTTTCTTT.

This rearrangement joins TRBV3-1 (or the pseudogene TRBV3-2) to TRBJ1-1, with 7 positions matching TRBD1. CDR1 is LGHDT and CDR2 is YNNKEL in the germline V gene (reference sequence). The CDR3 spans 15 residues. The V and J ends lost 3 bases and 2 bases, in that order; junction bases with no gene match: 6. CDR3 amino acids: CASSQLGTVNTEAFF. In DNA form, the CDR3 reads TGTGCCAGCAGCCAGTTGGGGACAGTCAACACTGAAGCTTTCTTT.

In its sample, this clone was seen a few times. The rearrangement uses TRBV2 and TRBJ1-2; 10 bases agree with TRBD1. The CDR3 sequence is 14 residues long. Germline values: CDR1 SNHLY, CDR2 FYNNEI. The V gene end was trimmed by 6 bases and the J gene end by 4 bases; junction bases not matched to a gene: 5. This chain's CDR3 is CASRTGGISYGYTF. The DNA of the CDR3 is TGTGCCAGCAGGACAGGGGGCATTAGCTATGGCTACACCTTC.

Only one count was recorded for this clone. The rearrangement links TRBV10-2 to TRBJ2-7, with D possibly TRBD1 on 6 matching bases. The V and J ends lost 4 bases and 2 bases respectively, with 18 bases between them. The V gene's germline CDR1 is WSHSY and CDR2 SAAADI. The CDR3 consists of 16 residues. The CDR3 DNA follows: TGCGCCAGCAGTGCGGCTTTAGGGGGATCCCCCTACGAGCAGTACTTC. Translated: CASSAALGGSPYEQYF.